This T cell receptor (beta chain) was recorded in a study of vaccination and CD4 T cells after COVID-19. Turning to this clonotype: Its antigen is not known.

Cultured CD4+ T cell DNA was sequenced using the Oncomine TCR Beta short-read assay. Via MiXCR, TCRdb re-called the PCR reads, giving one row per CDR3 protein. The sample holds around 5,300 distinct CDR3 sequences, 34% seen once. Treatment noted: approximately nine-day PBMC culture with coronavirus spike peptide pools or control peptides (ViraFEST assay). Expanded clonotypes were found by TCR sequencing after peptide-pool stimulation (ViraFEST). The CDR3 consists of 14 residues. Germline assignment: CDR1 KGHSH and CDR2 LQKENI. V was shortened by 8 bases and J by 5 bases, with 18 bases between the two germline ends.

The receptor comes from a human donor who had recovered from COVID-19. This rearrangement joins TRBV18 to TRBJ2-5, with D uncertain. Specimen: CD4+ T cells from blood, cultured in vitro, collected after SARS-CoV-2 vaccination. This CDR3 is CASVHQAVSETQYF. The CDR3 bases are TGTGCCAGCGTTCACCAGGCGGTCTCGGAGACCCAGTACTTC.